This T cell receptor beta chain emerged from a study of control samples from healthy donors and cancer patients. The CDR3 contains 16 residues. Germline lookup yields CDR1 SGDLS and CDR2 YYNGEE. The J segment lost 0 bases and the V segment lost 3 bases, leaving 8 bases of the junction unmatched. Produced via immunoSEQ multiplex PCR; TCRdb's table is partial and in-frame only. This table holds roughly 14,000 clones, 87% found once. Sequenced input: PBMCs. The clonotype was recovered from a woman in her seventies with colorectal cancer. The J gene is TRBJ1-1, the V gene TRBV9; 7 bases are shared with TRBD1. CDR3 loop: CASSAKSGGVNTEAFF. The CDR3 DNA reads as TGTGCCAGCAGCGCGAAATCAGGGGGTGTGAACACTGAAGCTTTCTTT. Filled out from reference TRBV9 and TRBJ1-1, the complete variable domain reads DSGVTQTPKHLITATGQRVTLRCSPRSGDLSVYWYQQSLDQGLQFLIQYYNGEERAKGNILERFSAQQFPDLHSELNLSSLELGDSALYFCASSAKSGGVNTEAFFGQGTRLTVV.